Each of the 9 T cell receptor beta chains below was sequenced from the same sample in a study of cytomegalovirus exposure and HLA in healthy donors. PCR employed 60 Vbeta and 13 Jbeta primers. Sequencing was performed with immunoSEQ multiplex PCR; in TCRdb, only in-frame clones are kept and a portion is missing. Of 150,000 to 200,000 clones listed, around 83% are singletons. The sequenced material came from PBMCs. The receptors shown here come from a woman younger than 35 in good health and CMV-seronegative.

This clone was seen only once. V usage is TRBV7-6 and J usage is TRBJ1-5; D unresolved. The CDR3 is made up of 16 amino acids. Trimming shortened V by 5 bases and J by 0 bases, and 14 bases separated the two germline ends. CDR1 and CDR2 from the germline V gene are SGHVS and FNYEAQ. DNA for the CDR3: TGTGCCAGCAGCAGCGGGCTACCAAATAGCAATCAGCCCCAGCATTTT. Amino acids: CASSSGLPNSNQPQHF.

The chain carries TRBV10-1 and TRBJ2-3, with a tentative D call TRBD1 (5 bases). Germline CDR1 reads WNHNN; CDR2 reads SYGVQD (reference sequence). The CDR3 contains 13 residues. V was clipped by 5 bases and J by 2 bases, with 8 bases between them. CDR3 sequence reads: CASSMTDTDTQYF. DNA for the CDR3: TGCGCCAGCAGTATGACAGACACAGATACGCAGTATTTT.

This clone was picked up a small number of times. The chain recombines TRBV5-1 with TRBJ2-3, with TRBD2 as a possible D gene (6 bases). V dropped 3 bases and J dropped 6 bases, with 8 bases sitting between them. The CDR3 is 12 residues long. CDR1 is SGHRS, CDR2 YFSETQ, per germline. CDR3 loop: CASSSEGDTQYF. CDR3 bases: TGCGCCAGCAGCTCGGAGGGGGATACGCAGTATTTT.

This rearrangement joins TRBV29-1 to TRBJ2-1, with 7 bases matching TRBD1. The V gene's germline CDR1 is SQVTM and CDR2 ANQGSEA. Trimming cost V 2 bases and J 2 bases; bases outside gene matches: 9. This CDR3 is built from 16 residues. Here the CDR3 DNA reads TGCAGCGTTGAATTGCCGAGACAGGGAACCTACAATGAGCAGTTCTTC. It is translated as CSVELPRQGTYNEQFF.

There are a few counts of this clone. The chain carries TRBV27 and TRBJ1-1, with unresolved D. There are 12 residues in the CDR3. The germline V gene has CDR1 MNHEY and CDR2 SMNVEV (reference sequence). Trimming removed 7 bases at V and 11 bases at J, with 17 bases between. CDR3 region: CASNFPLGAAFF. The CDR3 bases are TGTGCCAGCAACTTCCCCCTAGGTGCCGCTTTCTTT.

V is TRBV19 and J is TRBJ1-5; weak D call: TRBD1 (5 bases). V was shortened by 3 bases and J by 0 bases, with 9 bases between the two germline ends. CDR3 length: 15 amino acids. Germline V lookup: CDR1 LNHDA, CDR2 SQIVND (reference sequence). The CDR3 nucleotides are TGTGCCAGTAGTATCCGGGGGAGTAGCAATCAGCCCCAGCATTTT. Translated, it gives CASSIRGSSNQPQHF. The full variable domain, in which reference TRBV19 and TRBJ1-5 provide the parts outside the CDR3, is DGGITQSPKYLFRKEGQNVTLSCEQNLNHDAMYWYRQDPGQGLRLIYYSQIVNDFQKGDIAEGYSVSREKKESFPLTVTSAQKNPTAFYLCASSIRGSSNQPQHFGDGTRLSIL.

The rearrangement joins TRBV6-4 to TRBJ1-2; a weak D match, TRBD1 (6 bases). There are 20 residues in the CDR3. Germline lookup yields CDR1 MRHNA and CDR2 SNTAGT. V was cut by 0 bases and J by 8 bases, with 31 bases left in between. Written as DNA, the CDR3 is TGTGCCAGCAGTGACTCGAGGGGGACCACAACCCTGGGGGGGTATTCGGGCTACACCTTC. This encodes CASSDSRGTTTLGGYSGYTF.

The V call is TRBV29-1, the J call TRBJ2-7, with a tentative D call TRBD2 (6 bases). Looked up from germline, CDR1 is SQVTM and CDR2 is ANQGSEA. V lost 3 bases and J 6 bases, leaving 9 bases between the germline ends. The CDR3 runs 11 residues. The CDR3 nucleotides read TGCAGCGTTGATAGGGGAGGCGAGCAGTACTTC. Translating gives CSVDRGGEQYF.

This chain uses TRBV28 with TRBJ1-1; the D is unclear. Germline V gives CDR1 MDHEN, CDR2 SYDVKM. The V and J ends lost 5 bases and 0 bases respectively, with 16 bases between them. The CDR3 length is 16 residues. The CDR3 reads CASSMERVTVNTEAFF. The CDR3, as DNA: TGTGCCAGCAGTATGGAGAGGGTAACGGTGAACACTGAAGCTTTCTTT.